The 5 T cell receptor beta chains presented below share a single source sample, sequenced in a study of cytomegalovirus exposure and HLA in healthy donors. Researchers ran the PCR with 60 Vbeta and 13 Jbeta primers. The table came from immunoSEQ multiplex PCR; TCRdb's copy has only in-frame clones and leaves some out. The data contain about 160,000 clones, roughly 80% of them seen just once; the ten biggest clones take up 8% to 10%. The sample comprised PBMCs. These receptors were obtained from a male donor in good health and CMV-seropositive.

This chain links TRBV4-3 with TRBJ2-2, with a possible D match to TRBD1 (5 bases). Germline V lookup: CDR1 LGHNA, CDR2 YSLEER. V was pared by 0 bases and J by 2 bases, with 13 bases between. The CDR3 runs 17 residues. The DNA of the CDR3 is TGCGCCAGCAGCCAAGATTCAGGGTCGACTAACACCGGGGAGCTGTTTTTT. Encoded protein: CASSQDSGSTNTGELFF.

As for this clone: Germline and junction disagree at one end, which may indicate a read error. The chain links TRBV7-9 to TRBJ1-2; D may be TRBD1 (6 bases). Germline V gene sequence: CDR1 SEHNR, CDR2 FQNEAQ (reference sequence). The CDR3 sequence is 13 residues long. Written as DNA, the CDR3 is TGTGCCAGCAGCCCATGGGACAACAGGTTCGGCTCCTTC. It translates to CASSPWDNRFGSF.

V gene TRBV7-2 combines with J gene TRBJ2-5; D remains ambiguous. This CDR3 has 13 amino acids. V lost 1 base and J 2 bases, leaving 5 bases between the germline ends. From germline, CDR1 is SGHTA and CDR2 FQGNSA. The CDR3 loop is CASSLGLQETQYF. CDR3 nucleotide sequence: TGTGCCAGCAGCTTAGGGCTGCAAGAGACCCAGTACTTC. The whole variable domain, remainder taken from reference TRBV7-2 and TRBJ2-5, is GAGVSQSPSNKVTEKGKDVELRCDPISGHTALYWYRQSLGQGLEFLIYFQGNSAPDKSGLPSDRFSAERTGGSVSTLTIQRTQQEDSAVYLCASSLGLQETQYFGPGTRLLVL.

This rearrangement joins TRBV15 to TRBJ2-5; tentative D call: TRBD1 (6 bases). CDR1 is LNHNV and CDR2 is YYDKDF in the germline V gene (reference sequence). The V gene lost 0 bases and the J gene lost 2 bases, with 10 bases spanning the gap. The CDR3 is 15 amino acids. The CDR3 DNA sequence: TGTGCCACCAGCAGAGACCGGACAGTACAAGAGACCCAGTACTTC. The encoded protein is CATSRDRTVQETQYF.

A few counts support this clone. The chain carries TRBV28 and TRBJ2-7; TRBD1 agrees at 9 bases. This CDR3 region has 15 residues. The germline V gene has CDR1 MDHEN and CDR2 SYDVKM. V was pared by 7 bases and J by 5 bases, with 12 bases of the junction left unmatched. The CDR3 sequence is CASTSFSGTGNEQYF. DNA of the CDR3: TGTGCCAGCACATCGTTCTCCGGGACAGGGAACGAGCAGTACTTC.